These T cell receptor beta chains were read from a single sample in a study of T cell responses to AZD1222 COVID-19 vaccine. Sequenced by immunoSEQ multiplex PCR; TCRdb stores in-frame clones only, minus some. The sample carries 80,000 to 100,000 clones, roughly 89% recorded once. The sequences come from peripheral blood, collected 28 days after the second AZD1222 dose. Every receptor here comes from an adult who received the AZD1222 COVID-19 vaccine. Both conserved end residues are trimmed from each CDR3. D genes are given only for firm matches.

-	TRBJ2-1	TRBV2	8	ASKVGEQF
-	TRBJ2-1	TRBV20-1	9	SARIGDEQF
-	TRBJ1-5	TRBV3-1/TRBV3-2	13	ASSLGQGHNQPQH
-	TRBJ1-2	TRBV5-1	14	ASSLYGFGGNYGYT
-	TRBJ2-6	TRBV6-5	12	ASSPPSGANVLT
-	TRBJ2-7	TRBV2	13	ASSEAAGRTYEQY
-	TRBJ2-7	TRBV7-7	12	ASSPAGPNYEQY
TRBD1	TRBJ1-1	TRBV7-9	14	ASSQGQGATNTEAF
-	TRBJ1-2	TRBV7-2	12	ASSLAASRYGYT
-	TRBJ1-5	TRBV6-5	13	ASSSLAGVMQPQH
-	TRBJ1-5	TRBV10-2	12	ASSESGSNQPQH
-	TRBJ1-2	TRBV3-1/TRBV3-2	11	ASSQEGGYGYT
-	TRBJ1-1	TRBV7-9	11	ACGIFENTEAF
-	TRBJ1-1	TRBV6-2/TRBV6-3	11	ASSSQGGTEAF
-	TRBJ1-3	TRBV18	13	ASSPEGLSGNTIY
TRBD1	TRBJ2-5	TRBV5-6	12	ASSWTGTGETQY
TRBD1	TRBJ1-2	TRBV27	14	ASSSITGGRGYGYT
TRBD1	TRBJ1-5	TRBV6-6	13	ASSYRGQSNQPQH
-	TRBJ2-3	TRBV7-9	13	ASSLSYPSTDTQY
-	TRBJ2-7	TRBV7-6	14	ASSSTGAPIGHEQY
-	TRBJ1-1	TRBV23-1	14	ASSQSALEGGTEAF
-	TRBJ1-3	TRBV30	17	AWSVAGRRVGYSGNTIY
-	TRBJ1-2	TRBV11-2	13	ASSLDEWGADGYT
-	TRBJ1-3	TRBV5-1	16	ASSLVPWGRFSGNTIY
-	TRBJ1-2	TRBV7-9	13	ASSLLVQGPYGYT